This TCR beta chain was profiled in a study of post-analysis software for immune sequencing data. Broader study findings: Compared with controls, patients had more of about 5 TRBV segments, including TRBV5-6, TRBV5-1 and TRBV20-1.

Prepared TCR beta cDNA libraries contained unique molecular identifiers. TCRdb reanalysed the PCR reads using MiXCR and keeps one entry per CDR3 protein. The table shows a few hundred thousand distinct CDR3 sequences, with around 33% occurring only once. A note on this clonotype: Its antigen is still unknown.

V trimming: 5 bases; J trimming: 4 bases; junction bases outside the gene matches: 7. The CDR3 is made up of 15 amino acids. The source of this sequence is a girl under 18 with multiple sclerosis. The sequencing input was blood. The chain has TRBV12-3 or TRBV12-4 and TRBJ1-2, with TRBD1 matching over 10 bases. The CDR3 DNA reads TGTGCCAGCAGTGGGGGACAGGGGCTTTCCTATGGCTACACCTTC. Encoded protein: CASSGGQGLSYGYTF.